These T cell receptor beta chains were read from a single sample in a study of CD8 T cells in ankylosing spondylitis. TCRdb passed the 5' RACE reads through MiXCR, listing each CDR3 protein once. The sample holds approximately 150,000 distinct CDR3 sequences, 9.8% seen once. The specimen was blood, either unsorted or a sorted T cell fraction (not recorded which). These receptors originate from a female donor with ankylosing spondylitis or in good health (not recorded which). The CDR3 runs from the conserved cysteine through the conserved F or W. The order of the fields is J gene, D gene, V gene, clone size, CDR3 protein, CDR3 DNA. The D gene is left open where the match is weak. Only some rows state a clone size, as once, few, many or a class for expanded clones.

>TRBJ1-2|NA|TRBV7-9|many
CASSFSPSTQGLGGYTF
TGTGCCAGCAGCTTTTCTCCCTCCACTCAGGGGCTTGGTGGCTACACCTTC
>TRBJ1-3|NA|TRBV12-3/TRBV12-4|NA
CASSSPFSGNTIYF
TGTGCCAGCAGCTCGCCGTTCTCTGGAAACACCATATATTTT
>TRBJ2-7|NA|TRBV10-3|NA
CAISAQPDSYEQYF
TGTGCCATCAGCGCACAACCAGACTCCTACGAGCAGTACTTC
>TRBJ1-2|NA|TRBV6-5|few
CASSYSGTTDGYTF
TGTGCCAGCAGTTACTCGGGGACTACGGATGGCTACACCTTC
>TRBJ2-7|NA|TRBV20-1|few
CSARAISSYEQYF
TGCAGTGCTAGAGCCATAAGCTCCTACGAGCAGTACTTC
>TRBJ1-6|TRBD1|TRBV9|few
CASSSRDSDNSPLHF
TGTGCCAGCAGCTCCCGGGACAGCGATAATTCACCCCTCCACTTT
>TRBJ2-5|TRBD1|TRBV6-5|few
CASSSYRDRPSETQYF
TGTGCCAGCAGTTCATACCGGGACAGACCCTCAGAGACCCAGTACTTC
>TRBJ2-1|TRBD2|TRBV27|NA
CASSIAGAGNEQFF
TGTGCCAGCAGTATAGCGGGAGCCGGCAATGAGCAGTTCTTC
>TRBJ1-2|NA|TRBV12-3/TRBV12-4|many
CASSRSDNYGYTF
TGTGCCAGCTCTAGGTCGGATAACTATGGCTACACCTTC
>TRBJ2-3|NA|TRBV12-3/TRBV12-4|NA
CASSWTSPDTQYF
TGTGCCAGCAGTTGGACCAGTCCAGATACGCAGTATTTT
>TRBJ2-1|TRBD1|TRBV7-2|NA
CASSSTGASYNEQFF
TGTGCCAGCAGCTCTACAGGGGCCTCCTACAATGAGCAGTTCTTC
>TRBJ2-7|TRBD1|TRBV4-3|many
CASSQVRDRFYEQYF
TGCGCCAGCAGCCAAGTCCGGGACAGGTTCTACGAGCAGTACTTC
>TRBJ1-5|NA|TRBV9|few
CASSAGGSFNQPQHF
TGTGCCAGCAGCGCGGGGGGGAGTTTCAATCAGCCCCAGCATTTT
>TRBJ1-2|NA|TRBV4-1|NA
CASSQAREGSNYGYTF
TGCGCCAGCAGCCAAGCCAGGGAAGGTTCCAACTATGGCTACACCTTC
>TRBJ2-7|NA|TRBV12-3/TRBV12-4|NA
CASNHGGGVYEQYF
TGTGCCAGCAACCACGGCGGAGGAGTGTACGAGCAGTACTTC
>TRBJ2-5|TRBD2|TRBV27|many
CASSQALAGPACF
TGTGCCAGCAGCCAGGCTCTAGCGGGGCCCGCGTGCTTC
>TRBJ2-2|NA|TRBV19|few
CASSIGGDRTGELFF
TGTGCCAGTAGTATAGGAGGGGACCGGACCGGGGAGCTGTTTTTT
>TRBJ1-2|NA|TRBV12-5|few
CASGLVGAYAYGYTF
TGTGCTAGTGGTTTGGTAGGGGCTTATGCTTATGGCTACACCTTC
>TRBJ2-5|NA|TRBV20-1|NA
CSARSYRDPLEETQYF
TGCAGTGCTAGGTCATACCGGGACCCGCTGGAGGAGACCCAGTACTTC
>TRBJ2-1|NA|TRBV7-6|few
CASSYTPNEQFF
TGTGCCAGCAGCTATACCCCGAATGAGCAGTTCTTC
>TRBJ1-1|NA|TRBV6-2/TRBV6-3|many
CASSYGTEAFF
TGTGCCAGCAGTTACGGGACTGAAGCTTTCTTT
>TRBJ1-2|NA|TRBV25-1|few
CASSEDTPYGYTF
TGTGCCAGCAGTGAGGACACTCCTTATGGCTACACCTTC
>TRBJ2-1|NA|TRBV12-3/TRBV12-4|few
CASSFWDSSYNEQFF
TGTGCCAGCAGTTTTTGGGATAGCTCCTACAATGAGCAGTTCTTC
>TRBJ2-7|TRBD2|TRBV10-3|many
CAISLTGTSRSYEQYF
TGTGCCATCAGTCTTACCGGGACTAGCCGTAGCTACGAGCAGTACTTC
>TRBJ2-4|TRBD2|TRBV12-3/TRBV12-4|NA
CASSRLAGIQYF
TGTGCCAGCAGCCGACTAGCTGGCATTCAGTACTTC
>TRBJ2-1|NA|TRBV25-1|NA
CASSEPDRYNEQFF
TGTGCCAGCAGTGAACCGGACAGATACAATGAGCAGTTCTTC
>TRBJ1-2|NA|TRBV28|few
CASNPPGEAYGYTF
TGTGCCAGCAACCCGCCGGGTGAGGCCTATGGCTACACCTTC
>TRBJ2-7|NA|TRBV27|NA
CASSLSMSSPSYEQYF
TGTGCCAGCAGTTTATCGATGTCATCCCCTAGTTACGAGCAGTACTTC
>TRBJ1-4|NA|TRBV28|few
CASSHTGSNEKLFF
TGTGCCAGCAGTCATACAGGGTCTAATGAAAAACTGTTTTTT
>TRBJ2-1|NA|TRBV12-3/TRBV12-4|NA
CASSLRPGVDEQFF
TGTGCCAGCAGTTTACGGCCGGGTGTGGATGAGCAGTTCTTC
>TRBJ2-1|NA|TRBV25-1|few
CASRQDGEQFF
TGTGCCAGCAGACAGGACGGTGAGCAGTTCTTC
>TRBJ1-5|NA|TRBV6-5|many
CASSYSIWGQPQHF
TGTGCCAGCAGTTACTCGATTTGGGGTCAGCCCCAGCATTTT
>TRBJ1-2|NA|TRBV11-2|few
CASSLGDPYGYTF
TGTGCCAGCAGCTTGGGGGATCCGTATGGCTACACCTTC
>TRBJ1-5|NA|TRBV6-2/TRBV6-3|few
CASSYAIYRNQPQHF
TGTGCCAGCAGTTACGCCATCTACAGGAATCAGCCCCAGCATTTT
>TRBJ2-7|TRBD2|TRBV2|many
CASSDFPGTSTYEQYF
TGTGCCAGCAGTGATTTTCCCGGGACTAGTACCTACGAGCAGTACTTC
>TRBJ2-5|NA|TRBV3-1|few
CASSQVPGETQYF
TGTGCCAGCAGCCAAGTGCCCGGAGAGACCCAGTACTTC
>TRBJ1-1|NA|TRBV11-2|many
CASSLNGGVTEAFF
TGTGCCAGCAGCTTGAACGGGGGAGTCACTGAAGCTTTCTTT
>TRBJ2-2|NA|TRBV10-1|NA
CASSDSGELFF
TGCGCCAGCAGTGATTCCGGGGAGCTGTTTTTT
>TRBJ2-7|NA|TRBV2|NA
CASSGDSRASYEQYF
TGTGCCAGCAGTGGGGACTCTAGGGCCTCCTACGAGCAGTACTTC
>TRBJ2-2|NA|TRBV24-1|NA
CATSDLGNTGELFF
TGTGCCACCAGTGATTTGGGAAACACCGGGGAGCTGTTTTTT
>TRBJ2-7|TRBD2|TRBV27|many
CASSLLGGSYEQYF
TGTGCCAGCAGTTTACTCGGCGGGAGTTACGAGCAGTACTTC
>TRBJ2-3|NA|TRBV7-6|NA
CASSLKGGADTKYF
TGTGCCAGCAGCTTAAAGGGGGGGGCAGATACGAAGTATTTT
>TRBJ2-5|NA|TRBV7-8|many
CASSLGGSGAQYF
TGTGCCAGCAGCTTAGGCGGGTCCGGGGCCCAGTACTTC
>TRBJ1-5|NA|TRBV6-5|NA
CASSHRDPNQPQHF
TGTGCCAGCAGTCACAGGGATCCCAATCAGCCCCAGCATTTT
>TRBJ2-1|TRBD2|TRBV2|NA
CASSPLAIGLAGVSDNEQFF
TGTGCCAGCAGTCCCCTCGCGATAGGACTAGCGGGAGTCTCGGACAATGAGCAGTTCTTC
>TRBJ2-1|TRBD2|TRBV12-3/TRBV12-4|few
CASSFETSGAKPSDEQFF
TGTGCCAGCAGTTTCGAGACTAGCGGCGCCAAACCGTCCGATGAGCAGTTCTTC
>TRBJ2-1|NA|TRBV5-6|many
CASSYSEPPYNEQFF
TGTGCCAGCAGCTATTCAGAGCCCCCCTACAATGAGCAGTTCTTC
>TRBJ2-7|NA|TRBV4-3|few
CASSQGNSYEQYF
TGCGCCAGCAGCCAAGGAAACTCCTACGAGCAGTACTTC
>TRBJ1-1|NA|TRBV10-3|NA
CAISDPGGNTEAFF
TGTGCCATCAGTGACCCGGGTGGGAACACTGAAGCTTTCTTT
>TRBJ1-3|NA|TRBV18|NA
CASSPQISGNTIYF
TGTGCCAGCTCACCACAGATCTCTGGAAACACCATATATTTT
>TRBJ2-1|NA|TRBV4-3|many
CASSQDWGTYNEQFF
TGCGCCAGCAGCCAAGATTGGGGAACCTACAATGAGCAGTTCTTC
>TRBJ1-1|NA|TRBV30|NA
CAWRAGATEAFF
TGTGCCTGGAGGGCTGGGGCAACTGAAGCTTTCTTT
>TRBJ2-1|NA|TRBV2|NA
CASRDLKSSYNEQFF
TGTGCCAGCAGGGACCTAAAAAGCTCCTACAATGAGCAGTTCTTC
>TRBJ2-7|NA|TRBV7-6|few
CASSLGGEAYEQYF
TGTGCCAGCAGCTTAGGAGGGGAGGCCTACGAGCAGTACTTC